This record looks at one T cell receptor beta chain sequence and its context. Its antigen is not known. The same CDR3 is also encoded by other DNA sequences in this sample. These data come from a study of shared clonotypes between healthy human individuals. Study at large: In total, the donors were a couple of women and a few men aged 18 to 49. Study results and limitations: What naive subsets generally showed was a larger estimated richness than memory subsets showed. The sole specimen, blood, was sampled, and tissue repertoires likely differ.

Germline CDR1 reads MNHEY; CDR2 reads SVGAGI. The CDR3 is made up of 12 amino acids. Trimming removed 3 bases from V and 1 base from J, with 3 bases in between. Clones were read by immunoSEQ multiplex PCR, and TCRdb kept only the in-frame ones, dropping some. Of hundreds of thousands of clones listed, around 96% are singletons. CD8 cells regarded as naive lacked CD45RO, were positively chosen for CCR7, and omitted terminally differentiated effector memory CD45RA+ cells. The sequenced sample was naive CD8+ T cells sorted from blood. The clonotype was recovered from a woman aged 25 to 45 in good health. The rearrangement links TRBV6-5 to TRBJ1-1; D unresolved. In nucleotides, the CDR3 is TGTGCCAGCAGTTATGCGAACACTGAAGCTTTCTTT. Protein sequence: CASSYANTEAFF.